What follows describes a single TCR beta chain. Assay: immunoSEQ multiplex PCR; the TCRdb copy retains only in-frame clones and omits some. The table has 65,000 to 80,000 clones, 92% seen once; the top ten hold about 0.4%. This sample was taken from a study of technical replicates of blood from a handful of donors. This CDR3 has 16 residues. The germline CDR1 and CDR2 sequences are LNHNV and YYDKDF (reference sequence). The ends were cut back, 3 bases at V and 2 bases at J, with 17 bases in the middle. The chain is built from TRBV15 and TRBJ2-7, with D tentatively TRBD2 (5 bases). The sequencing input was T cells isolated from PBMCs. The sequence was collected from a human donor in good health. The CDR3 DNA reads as TGTGCCACCAGCAGGGAAAGGACTTCTGGGCCCTACGAGCAGTACTTC. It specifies CATSRERTSGPYEQYF.